This T cell receptor beta chain was retrieved from a study of control samples from healthy donors and cancer patients. V shed 2 bases and J shed 3 bases, with 13 bases lying between them. Per the germline V gene, CDR1 is MNHEY and CDR2 is SVGAGI. CDR3 length: 15 amino acids. Generated by immunoSEQ multiplex PCR, the TCRdb table keeps only in-frame clones and is missing some. Here the sample spans under 200,000 clones, approximately 94% being singletons. The chain uses TRBV6-5 and TRBJ1-1; D not resolved. Source material: blood. The receptor was isolated from a woman in her thirties or forties in good health. CDR3 in DNA: TGTGCCAGCAGTTACCTGATTAGGGCGGACACTGAAGCTTTCTTT. Its translation: CASSYLIRADTEAFF.